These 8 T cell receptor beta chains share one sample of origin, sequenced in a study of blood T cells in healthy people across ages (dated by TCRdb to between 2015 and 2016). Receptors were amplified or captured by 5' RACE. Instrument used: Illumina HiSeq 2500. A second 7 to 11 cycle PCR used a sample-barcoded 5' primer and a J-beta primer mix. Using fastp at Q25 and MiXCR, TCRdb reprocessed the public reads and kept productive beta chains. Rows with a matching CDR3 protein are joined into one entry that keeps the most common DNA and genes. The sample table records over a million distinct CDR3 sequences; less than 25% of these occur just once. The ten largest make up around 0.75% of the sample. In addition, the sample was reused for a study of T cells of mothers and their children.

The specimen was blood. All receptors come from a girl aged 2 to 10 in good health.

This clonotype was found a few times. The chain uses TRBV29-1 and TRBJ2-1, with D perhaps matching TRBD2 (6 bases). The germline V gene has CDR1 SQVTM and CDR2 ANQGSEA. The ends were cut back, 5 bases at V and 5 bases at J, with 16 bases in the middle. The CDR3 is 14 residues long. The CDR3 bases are TGCAGCGTTTATGACTATAGGAGGGACAATGAGCAGTTCTTC. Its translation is CSVYDYRRDNEQFF.

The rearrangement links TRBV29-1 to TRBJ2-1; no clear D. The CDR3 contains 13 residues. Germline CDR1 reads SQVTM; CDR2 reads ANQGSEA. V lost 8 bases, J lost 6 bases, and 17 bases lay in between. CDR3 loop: CSSIGVFGNEQFF. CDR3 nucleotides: TGCAGCAGCATAGGTGTTTTCGGCAATGAGCAGTTCTTC.

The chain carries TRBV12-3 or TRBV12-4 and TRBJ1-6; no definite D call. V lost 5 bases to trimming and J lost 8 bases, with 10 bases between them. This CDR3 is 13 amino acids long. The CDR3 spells CASSPGLHSPLHF. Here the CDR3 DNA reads TGTGCCAGCAGTCCCGGGCTGCATTCACCCCTCCACTTT.

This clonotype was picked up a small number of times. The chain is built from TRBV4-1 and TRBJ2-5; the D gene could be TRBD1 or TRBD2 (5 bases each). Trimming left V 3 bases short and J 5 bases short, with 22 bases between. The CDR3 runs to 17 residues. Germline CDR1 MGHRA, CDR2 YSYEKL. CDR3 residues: CASSHGTTQSGGETQYF. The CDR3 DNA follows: TGCGCCAGCAGCCACGGGACCACTCAAAGTGGGGGTGAGACCCAGTACTTC.

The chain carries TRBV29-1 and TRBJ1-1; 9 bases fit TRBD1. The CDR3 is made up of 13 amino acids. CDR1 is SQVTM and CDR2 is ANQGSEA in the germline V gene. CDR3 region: CRVGQGLATEAFF. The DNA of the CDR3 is TGCAGGGTAGGACAGGGGCTGGCCACTGAAGCTTTCTTT.

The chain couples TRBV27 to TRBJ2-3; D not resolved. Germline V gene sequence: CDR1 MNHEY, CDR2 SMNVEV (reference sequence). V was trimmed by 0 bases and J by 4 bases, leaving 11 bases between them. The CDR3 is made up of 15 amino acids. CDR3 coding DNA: TGTGCCAGCAGTTTATCGCTAGGAGTTGCAGATACGCAGTATTTT. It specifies CASSLSLGVADTQYF.

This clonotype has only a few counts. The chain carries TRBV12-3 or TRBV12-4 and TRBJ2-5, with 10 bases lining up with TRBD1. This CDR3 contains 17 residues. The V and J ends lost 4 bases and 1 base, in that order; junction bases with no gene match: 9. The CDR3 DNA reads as TGTGCCAGCAGTTGGGCCTGGGACAGGGGCGGCCAAGAGACCCAGTACTTC. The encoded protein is CASSWAWDRGGQETQYF.

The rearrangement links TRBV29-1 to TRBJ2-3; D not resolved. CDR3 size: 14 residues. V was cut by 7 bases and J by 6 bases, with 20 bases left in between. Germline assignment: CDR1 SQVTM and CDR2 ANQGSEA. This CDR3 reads CSGGGDTLFDTQYF. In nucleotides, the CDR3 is TGCAGCGGTGGTGGAGACACCTTGTTTGATACGCAGTATTTT.